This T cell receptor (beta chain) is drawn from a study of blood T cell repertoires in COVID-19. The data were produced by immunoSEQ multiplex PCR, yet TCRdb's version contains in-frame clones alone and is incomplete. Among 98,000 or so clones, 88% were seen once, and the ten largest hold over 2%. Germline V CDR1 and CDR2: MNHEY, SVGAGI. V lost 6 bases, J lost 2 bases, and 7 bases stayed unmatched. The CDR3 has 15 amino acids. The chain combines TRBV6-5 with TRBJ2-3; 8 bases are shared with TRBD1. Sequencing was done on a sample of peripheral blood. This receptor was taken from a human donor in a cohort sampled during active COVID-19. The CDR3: CASSRQGILTDTQYF. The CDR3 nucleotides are TGTGCCAGCAGCCGACAGGGGATTCTCACAGATACGCAGTATTTT.